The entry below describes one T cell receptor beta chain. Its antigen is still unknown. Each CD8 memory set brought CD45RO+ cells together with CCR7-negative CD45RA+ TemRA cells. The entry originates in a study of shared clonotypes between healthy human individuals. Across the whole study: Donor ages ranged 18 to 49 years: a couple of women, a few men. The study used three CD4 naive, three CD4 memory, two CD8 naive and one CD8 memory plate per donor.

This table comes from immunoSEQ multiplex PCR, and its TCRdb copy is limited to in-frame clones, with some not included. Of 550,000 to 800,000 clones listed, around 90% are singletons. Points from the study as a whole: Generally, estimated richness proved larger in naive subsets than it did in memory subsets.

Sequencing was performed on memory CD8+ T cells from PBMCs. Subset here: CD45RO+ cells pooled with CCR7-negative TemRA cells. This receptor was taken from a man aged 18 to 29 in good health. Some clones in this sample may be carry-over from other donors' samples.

Here the CDR3 reads CASSQGKPHGYTF. CDR3 coding DNA: TGTGCCAGCAGCCAAGGGAAACCCCATGGCTACACCTTC. The chain combines TRBV4-2 with TRBJ1-2; unclear D gene. The germline V gene encodes CDR1 LGHNA and CDR2 YNFKEQ. The CDR3 length is 13 residues. V was trimmed by 1 base and J by 6 bases, leaving 9 bases between them.